This T cell receptor (beta chain) was sequenced during a study of T cells in Graves' hyperthyroidism and ophthalmopathy. General observations from the study: A 13 V-J signature model discriminated ophthalmopathy versus stable hyperthyroidism. Expanded thyroid clonotypes (above 0.001) were mostly also found in blood.

This clonotype was counted at least ten times. The antigen is not known. The CDR3 spans 16 residues. Germline lookup yields CDR1 GTSNPN and CDR2 SVGIG (reference sequence). V was shortened by 2 bases and J by 10 bases, with 26 bases between the two germline ends. TCR beta CDR3 sequences were amplified from RNA transcripts. RT-PCR in the first round (using the HTBI primer set) targeted the TCR CDR3. TCRdb re-derived calls from the multiplex PCR reads in MiXCR, one entry per CDR3 protein. The table records about 160,000 distinct CDR3 sequences, 8% to 9.5% of them present only once. Patients aged 18 to 65 had newly diagnosed hyperthyroidism lasting under 2 months. Diagnoses used clinical symptoms, serum thyroxine and TRAb, thyroid ultrasound and orbital computed tomography.

The sequence came from a woman younger than 30 with Graves' hyperthyroidism that later progressed to Graves' ophthalmopathy. Sequenced: blood. The chain combines TRBV30 with TRBJ1-1; no firm D call. CDR3 sequence reads: CAWSPPLEGGRVVAFF. Here the CDR3 DNA reads TGTGCCTGGAGTCCCCCTTTAGAAGGCGGACGGGTGGTAGCTTTCTTT.